This T cell receptor (beta chain) derives from a study of shared clonotypes between healthy human individuals (TCRdb year 2020). General notes on the study: Three men and a couple of women, aged 18 to 49 years, made up the cohort. To estimate repertoire size and how much clonotype sharing occurs between individuals, the study deeply sequenced the blood TCR repertoires of five or six healthy adults. Different laboratories and diverse techniques were used to prepare libraries and sequence TCR repertoires, to increase sequencing depth and limit assay-specific biases. Per donor, leukapheresis produced somewhere between about 0.94 and 9 billion PBMCs. Overall results and qualifications from the work: Because the study included a small number of donors, the genetic and exposure-history diversity represented was limited. Pairwise subsampling indicated that sequencing depth was expected to affect the degree of clonotype sharing among donors. Sampling was restricted to blood, and TCR repertoires in tissues likely differ from the TCR repertoires found in blood.

Of note for this clone: Its cognate antigen has yet to be identified. Per-base qualities were not stored, and no clone one base away is much larger.

CDR1 and CDR2 were assigned from the germline V gene as LGHNA and YNFKEQ. The CDR3 has 15 amino acids, counting the end cysteine and phenylalanine. CDR3 DNA is the only sequence kept; it has 45 bases, read in frame from the first base. V is shortened by 4 bases, J by 7 bases, and the region joining them spans 16 bases. TCR CDR3 regions were amplified from genomic DNA by multiplex PCR using the deep immunoSEQ assay. Extracted genomic DNA from each cell subset was distributed evenly across all wells of several immunoSEQ 96-well plates, and each plate was treated as a replicate. For unsorted PBMC, about 300 ng genomic DNA, equal to about 30,000 T cell genomes, was loaded into each replicate PCR. Genomic DNA from unsorted PBMC was sequenced over ten immunoSEQ deep assay plates. The purified libraries were quantified using a Qubit 3.0 fluorometer, sized with a Bioanalyzer 2100, and then quantified again using the KAPA Library Quantification kit. Every immunoSEQ 96-well plate was sequenced on a dedicated single-read 150-cycle Illumina NextSeq 550 flow cell. The authors processed their data as follows. Because the immunoSEQ output held only junctional sequences and lacked quality scores, the filtering could not match the filtering applied to full-length reads. Sequences were annotated with PyIR, a Python wrapper for IgBLAST v1.9, and V/J genes and CDR3 were assigned using IMGT germline references. Reads with weak V/J assignments (E-value above 1e-6), missing CDR3, stop codons, out-of-frame junctions, or ambiguous translated residues were removed. A V3J clonotype was defined by an identical inferred V gene, J gene, and CDR3 amino acid sequence. The percentage overlap between two repertoires was calculated by dividing the number of shared unique clonotypes by the size of the smaller repertoire. Repertoire richness was assessed with RTK rarefaction, the Chao1 estimator, and Recon v2.1 estimates of unobserved clonotypes. TCRdb mirrors the immuneACCESS table, restricted to in-frame sequences. Some clones are absent from its copies; in checked studies, under half trace to an unresolved V gene, and the reason for the others is unknown. The DNA gave D and trimming, while V, J and clone size come from that table. Here the sample has 97,000 or so clones; approximately 44% occur a single time. The ten largest clones represent about 14% of the sample.

Healthy HIV-negative adults with no recently reported acute infections or vaccinations were included as donors. Every donor was a Caucasian adult living in Nashville, Tennessee, USA. For unsorted samples, tens of millions of PBMCs were counted and genomic DNA was extracted with the QIAamp DNA Blood Mini kit. Blood was obtained by leukapheresis, after which PBMCs were separated by Ficoll-Histopaque density gradient centrifugation and cryopreserved in liquid nitrogen vapor phase. The TCR sequence derives from a woman aged 40 to 49 in good health. Some clones in this sample may be carry-over from other donors' samples. Sample: PBMCs. Here the chain combines TRBV4-2 and TRBJ1-4; a confident D gene designation cannot be given. The CDR3 loop reads CASSPHLASSEKLFF. The DNA reads as follows: TGTGCCAGCAGCCCCCATTTGGCCAGTAGTGAAAAACTGTTTTTT.